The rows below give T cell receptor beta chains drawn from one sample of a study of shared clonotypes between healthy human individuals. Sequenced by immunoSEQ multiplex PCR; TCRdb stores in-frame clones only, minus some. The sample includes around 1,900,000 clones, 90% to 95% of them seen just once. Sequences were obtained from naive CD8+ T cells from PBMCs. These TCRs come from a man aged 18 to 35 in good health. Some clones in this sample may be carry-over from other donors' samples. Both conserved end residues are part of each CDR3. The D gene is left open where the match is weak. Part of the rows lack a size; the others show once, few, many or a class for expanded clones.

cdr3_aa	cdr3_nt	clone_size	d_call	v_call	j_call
CASGSFRDYYNEQFF	TGTGCCAGCGGCAGTTTCCGGGACTATTACAATGAGCAGTTCTTC	once	TRBD2	TRBV5-6	TRBJ2-1
CASSLSQGGYGYTF	TGTGCCAGCAGTTTATCCCAGGGGGGCTATGGCTACACCTTC	-	TRBD1	TRBV27	TRBJ1-2
CASTPGWGATGELFF	TGTGCCAGCACCCCCGGCTGGGGGGCCACCGGGGAGCTGTTTTTT	once	-	TRBV28	TRBJ2-2
CASSLTSGRTPGANVLTF	TGTGCCAGCAGTCTGACTAGCGGGAGAACTCCTGGGGCCAACGTCCTGACTTTC	-	TRBD2	TRBV27	TRBJ2-6
CASSTYSGGNEQFF	TGTGCCAGTAGTACATACTCAGGCGGGAATGAGCAGTTCTTC	-	-	TRBV19	TRBJ2-1
CASSRRTGLYEQFF	TGCGCCAGCAGCCGCCGGACGGGGTTGTATGAGCAGTTCTTC	-	-	TRBV4-3	TRBJ2-1
CASSAGPKYEQYF	TGTGCCAGCAGTGCCGGGCCCAAATACGAGCAGTACTTC	-	-	TRBV6-5	TRBJ2-7
CASSLGVAGGETQYF	TGTGCCAGCAGCTTAGGGGTGGCGGGAGGGGAGACCCAGTACTTC	-	TRBD2	TRBV7-9	TRBJ2-5
CASSLLSSGSYSTDTQYF	TGTGCCAGCAGCTTACTGTCTAGCGGGTCGTACAGCACAGATACGCAGTATTTT	-	TRBD2	TRBV7-6	TRBJ2-3
CASSGYVSGSIYF	TGTGCCAGTAGTGGGTATGTTTCCGGATCCATATATTTT	-	-	TRBV19	TRBJ1-3
CSASRLYEQYF	TGCAGTGCTAGTAGGCTCTACGAGCAGTACTTC	-	-	TRBV20-1	TRBJ2-7
CASSQDRGSGQPQHF	TGCGCCAGCAGCCAAGATCGCGGGTCAGGGCAGCCCCAGCATTTT	-	-	TRBV4-1	TRBJ1-5
CASSPGASGSYEQYF	TGTGCCAGCAGCCCCGGGGCTAGCGGGAGTTACGAGCAGTACTTC	-	TRBD2	TRBV7-9	TRBJ2-7
CASKAGDTGELFF	TGTGCCAGCAAAGCGGGAGACACCGGGGAGCTGTTTTTT	-	TRBD2	TRBV4-2	TRBJ2-2
CASRGREVWDGYTF	TGCGCCAGCAGGGGCAGGGAGGTTTGGGATGGCTACACCTTC	-	-	TRBV4-1	TRBJ1-2
CASSLDRLAGVPGELFF	TGTGCCAGCAGCTTAGACCGACTAGCGGGAGTTCCCGGGGAGCTGTTTTTT	-	TRBD2	TRBV11-2	TRBJ2-2
CASSLGQGAPYGYTF	TGTGCCAGCAGCCTCGGACAGGGGGCACCCTATGGCTACACCTTC	-	TRBD1	TRBV9	TRBJ1-2
CASSDQGTDTQYF	TGCGCCAGCAGTGACCAGGGCACAGATACGCAGTATTTT	-	-	TRBV10-1	TRBJ2-3
CASSYQSNQPQHF	TGTGCCAGCAGTTACCAAAGCAATCAGCCCCAGCATTTT	once	-	TRBV6-5	TRBJ1-5
CASSLRGGTEAFF	TGTGCCAGCAGTTTACGGGGGGGCACTGAAGCTTTCTTT	-	-	TRBV28	TRBJ1-1
CASSLVEGGTEAFF	TGTGCCAGCAGTTTAGTGGAGGGAGGGACTGAAGCTTTCTTT	-	-	TRBV28	TRBJ1-1